This entry is about one TCR beta chain. Antigen: not known. This specimen belongs to a study of vaccination effects on CD4 cells after COVID-19. Overall study findings and caveats: Marked clonal contraction was seen in infection- and vaccine-induced clones late after vaccination. Vaccine-induced clones in healthy vaccinees cross-reacted with common cold coronaviruses in only 1 of 255 cases.

The germline CDR1 and CDR2 sequences are LGHNA and YNFKEQ. This CDR3 has 16 residues. Trimming pared 4 bases from V and 4 bases from J, leaving 16 bases between. Viral peptide pool expansion of antigen-specific CD4+ T cells preceded sequencing in the ViraFEST assay. CD4+ T cells were isolated after less than 13 days of culture. The study found no prior SARS-CoV-2 infection in the vaccine recipients, who tested negative for nucleocapsid antibodies. Every well got fewer than 2.5 million PBMC, which were grown with 10 IU/ml IL-2 and approximately 9.7 ug/ml peptides. The authors replaced half the medium with IL-2 medium on days 3 and 7. Measured with immunoSEQ multiplex PCR; TCRdb has only the in-frame clones, and not every one. The data hold some 22,000 clones, with around 80% observed a single time.

The source was CD4+ T cells from PBMCs cultured with HCoV-NL63 spike peptides, collected before COVID-19 vaccination. This receptor was identified in a human donor who received a COVID-19 vaccine. The rearrangement links TRBV4-2 to TRBJ1-4, with a possible D match to TRBD1 (6 bases). CDR3 sequence: CASSLKPTGSNEKLFF. CDR3 nucleotides: TGTGCCAGCAGCCTAAAGCCCACAGGGAGTAATGAAAAACTGTTTTTT.